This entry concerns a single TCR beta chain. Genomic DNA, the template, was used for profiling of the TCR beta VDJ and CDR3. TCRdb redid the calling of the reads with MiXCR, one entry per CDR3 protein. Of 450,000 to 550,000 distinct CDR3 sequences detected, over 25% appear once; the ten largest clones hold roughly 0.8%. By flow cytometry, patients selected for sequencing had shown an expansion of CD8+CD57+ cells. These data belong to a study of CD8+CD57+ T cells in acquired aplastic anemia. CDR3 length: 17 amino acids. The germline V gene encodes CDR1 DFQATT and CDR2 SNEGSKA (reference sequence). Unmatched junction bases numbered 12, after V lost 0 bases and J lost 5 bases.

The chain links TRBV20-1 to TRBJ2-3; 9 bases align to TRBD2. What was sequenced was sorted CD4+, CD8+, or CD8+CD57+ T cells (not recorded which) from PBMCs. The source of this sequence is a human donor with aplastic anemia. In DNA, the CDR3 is TGCAGTGCTAGAGATTTACTAGCGGGCAGACAGTTAGATACGCAGTATTTT. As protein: CSARDLLAGRQLDTQYF.